The clone carrying this T cell receptor (beta chain) came up a few times. The antigen remains unidentified. The data originate from a study of spatial heterogeneity in lung cancer. Study-wide points: Tracking of tumor mutation counts was seen in expanded intratumoral alpha and beta TCR counts. Ubiquitous and regional expanded TCR counts correlated with ubiquitous and regional nonsynonymous mutations, respectively.

TCRdb fed the 5' RACE reads into MiXCR, producing one record per CDR3 protein. The sample includes 24,000 or so distinct CDR3 sequences, around 9.2% of them seen just once. The sample's time point: sample taken at primary tumor resection. The donor population consisted of some 72 patients with untreated, early-stage non-small cell lung cancer. Material for sequencing was whole RNA from tumor, nontumor lung or frozen PBMC, left unsorted. The clonotype originates from a male donor with early-stage non-small cell lung cancer. Source: lung tumor tissue, taken at surgery.

The CDR3: CASSLPLQGNTEAFF. For the CDR3, the DNA is TGTGCCAGCAGCTTACCCCTCCAGGGGAACACTGAAGCTTTCTTT. The chain joins TRBV7-2 to TRBJ1-1; TRBD1 might be the D (5 bases). From germline, CDR1 is SGHTA and CDR2 FQGNSA. Trimming removed 2 bases at V and 1 base at J, with 11 bases between. CDR3 length: 15 residues.